This is a list of T cell receptor beta chains from one sample in a study of beta chain features in type 1 diabetes. Only in-frame clones appear in the TCRdb table, and some are missing; sequencing was by immunoSEQ multiplex PCR. The data show just over 600,000 clones, about 14% seen once. Source material: naive CD4+ T cells from blood. These receptors originate from a man younger than 35 in good health. Both conserved end residues are part of each CDR3. The order of the fields is CDR3 DNA, CDR3 protein, J gene, D gene, clone size, V gene. A D gene is named only where the DNA matches it firmly. Clone size is not always given. Where it is, it says once, few, many or a class for expanded clones.

CDR3 DNA: TGCAGCGTTGAAGTAAAAGTGAACACTGAAGCTTTCTTT
CDR3 protein: CSVEVKVNTEAFF
J gene: TRBJ1-1
D gene: NA
clone size: few
V gene: TRBV29-1

CDR3 DNA: TGTGCCACCAGCAGAGCCCACATGAACACTGAAGCTTTCTTT
CDR3 protein: CATSRAHMNTEAFF
J gene: TRBJ1-1
D gene: NA
clone size: NA
V gene: TRBV15

CDR3 DNA: TGTGCCAGCACCGTACCATCTACAGATACGCAGTATTTT
CDR3 protein: CASTVPSTDTQYF
J gene: TRBJ2-3
D gene: NA
clone size: NA
V gene: TRBV28

CDR3 DNA: TGTGCCAGCAGTTTCGGACTAGCTAAGGCAGATACGCAGTATTTT
CDR3 protein: CASSFGLAKADTQYF
J gene: TRBJ2-3
D gene: TRBD2
clone size: NA
V gene: TRBV27

CDR3 DNA: TGTGCCAGTAGGACAGGGGGCACACACGAGCAGTACTTC
CDR3 protein: CASRTGGTHEQYF
J gene: TRBJ2-7
D gene: TRBD1
clone size: NA
V gene: TRBV19

CDR3 DNA: TGTGCCAGCAGCCCCGGGGAGTCGACAGCTCCCTACGAGCAGTACTTC
CDR3 protein: CASSPGESTAPYEQYF
J gene: TRBJ2-7
D gene: NA
clone size: NA
V gene: TRBV7-3

CDR3 DNA: TGTGCCAGCAGCTTAGAAGAGCGACACCTCACAGATACGCAGTATTTT
CDR3 protein: CASSLEERHLTDTQYF
J gene: TRBJ2-3
D gene: NA
clone size: few
V gene: TRBV7-9

CDR3 DNA: TGTGCCAGCAGCTTAAAGAACGGGGCTTGGTCACCCCTCCACTTT
CDR3 protein: CASSLKNGAWSPLHF
J gene: TRBJ1-6
D gene: NA
clone size: few
V gene: TRBV7-9

CDR3 DNA: TGTGCCAGCACCGGGGCAGAATTCAATTCACCCCTCCACTTT
CDR3 protein: CASTGAEFNSPLHF
J gene: TRBJ1-6
D gene: NA
clone size: few
V gene: TRBV7-9

CDR3 DNA: TGTGCCAGCAGCCAAGAGGGTAGCGGGAGAAAAGTAGATACGCAGTATTTT
CDR3 protein: CASSQEGSGRKVDTQYF
J gene: TRBJ2-3
D gene: TRBD2
clone size: few
V gene: TRBV4-2

CDR3 DNA: TGTGCCTCTTTCGGGACTAGCGGGAGCTCCTACAATGAGCAGTTCTTC
CDR3 protein: CASFGTSGSSYNEQFF
J gene: TRBJ2-1
D gene: TRBD2
clone size: few
V gene: TRBV10-3

CDR3 DNA: TGTGCCATCAGTGTAAGAACAGACAGCGAAGCTTTCTTT
CDR3 protein: CAISVRTDSEAFF
J gene: TRBJ1-1
D gene: NA
clone size: NA
V gene: TRBV10-3

CDR3 DNA: TGTGCCAGCAGCAAAGGACATATCACCGGGGAGCTGTTTTTT
CDR3 protein: CASSKGHITGELFF
J gene: TRBJ2-2
D gene: NA
clone size: NA
V gene: TRBV11-3

CDR3 DNA: TGTGCCAGCAGCCTAGCGGGAACTAGCGGGGGGTACTACGAGCAGTACTTC
CDR3 protein: CASSLAGTSGGYYEQYF
J gene: TRBJ2-7
D gene: TRBD2
clone size: NA
V gene: TRBV7-8

CDR3 DNA: TGTGCTAGTGGTCCTAACTATAACCTCTCTGGGGCCAACGTCCTGACTTTC
CDR3 protein: CASGPNYNLSGANVLTF
J gene: TRBJ2-6
D gene: NA
clone size: few
V gene: TRBV12-5

CDR3 DNA: TGTGCCAGCAGCTTAGGTCGCGGCAGGGGGCATAGCAATGAGCAGTTCTTC
CDR3 protein: CASSLGRGRGHSNEQFF
J gene: TRBJ2-1
D gene: TRBD1
clone size: few
V gene: TRBV7-2

CDR3 DNA: TGTGCCAGCAGCCCCCGATTAGGACACTCGTACTTC
CDR3 protein: CASSPRLGHSYF
J gene: TRBJ2-5
D gene: NA
clone size: NA
V gene: TRBV7-8

CDR3 DNA: TGTGCCAGCAGCTCTAACACCTTTTCTAACTATGGCTACACCTTC
CDR3 protein: CASSSNTFSNYGYTF
J gene: TRBJ1-2
D gene: NA
clone size: NA
V gene: TRBV11-2

CDR3 DNA: TGTGCCTGGAGTTTAGGGGGGGGCCTAAAGACCCAGTACTTC
CDR3 protein: CAWSLGGGLKTQYF
J gene: TRBJ2-5
D gene: NA
clone size: NA
V gene: TRBV30

CDR3 DNA: TGTGCCAGTAGTTGGACTAGCTCCTACGAGCAGTACTTC
CDR3 protein: CASSWTSSYEQYF
J gene: TRBJ2-7
D gene: TRBD2
clone size: NA
V gene: TRBV19

CDR3 DNA: TGTGCCAGCAGACGACAGGATAGACAAGAGACCCAGTACTTC
CDR3 protein: CASRRQDRQETQYF
J gene: TRBJ2-5
D gene: NA
clone size: NA
V gene: TRBV27

CDR3 DNA: TGTGCCAGCAGTAATCTCAGACAGGGTCAAGCTTTCTTT
CDR3 protein: CASSNLRQGQAFF
J gene: TRBJ1-1
D gene: TRBD1
clone size: NA
V gene: TRBV6-1

CDR3 DNA: TGTGCCAGCAGCTTAGCTACGACTGTCTATGGCTACACCTTC
CDR3 protein: CASSLATTVYGYTF
J gene: TRBJ1-2
D gene: NA
clone size: NA
V gene: TRBV7-2

CDR3 DNA: TGTGCCAGCAGCCAGGGACAGGGGGTGTACACCGGGGAGCTGTTTTTT
CDR3 protein: CASSQGQGVYTGELFF
J gene: TRBJ2-2
D gene: TRBD1
clone size: few
V gene: TRBV5-4

CDR3 DNA: TGTGCCAGCAGCAGGGGACAGCAAGAGACCCAGTACTTC
CDR3 protein: CASSRGQQETQYF
J gene: TRBJ2-5
D gene: TRBD1
clone size: NA
V gene: TRBV2

CDR3 DNA: TGTGCCAGCAGCCCACGGACCAGGCAAGAGACCCAGTACTTC
CDR3 protein: CASSPRTRQETQYF
J gene: TRBJ2-5
D gene: NA
clone size: once
V gene: TRBV7-6

CDR3 DNA: TGCAGCGTTGGTTTGGGGACCGCAAAAAGCCACGAGCAGTACTTC
CDR3 protein: CSVGLGTAKSHEQYF
J gene: TRBJ2-7
D gene: NA
clone size: NA
V gene: TRBV29-1

CDR3 DNA: TGTGCCACCGGGCGCGGGACAAAGAACACTGAAGCTTTCTTT
CDR3 protein: CATGRGTKNTEAFF
J gene: TRBJ1-1
D gene: NA
clone size: few
V gene: TRBV10-3

CDR3 DNA: TGTGCCAGCAGTCACTCCGGGACAGGGGTAAGCGAGCAGTTCTTC
CDR3 protein: CASSHSGTGVSEQFF
J gene: TRBJ2-1
D gene: TRBD1
clone size: NA
V gene: TRBV28

CDR3 DNA: TGTGCCAGCAGTCCCCCGGGGGGGTACTCTGGAAACACCATATATTTT
CDR3 protein: CASSPPGGYSGNTIYF
J gene: TRBJ1-3
D gene: NA
clone size: few
V gene: TRBV6-6

CDR3 DNA: TGTGCCAGCAGCCCGGACTCCTCTGGAAACACCATATATTTT
CDR3 protein: CASSPDSSGNTIYF
J gene: TRBJ1-3
D gene: NA
clone size: NA
V gene: TRBV6-5